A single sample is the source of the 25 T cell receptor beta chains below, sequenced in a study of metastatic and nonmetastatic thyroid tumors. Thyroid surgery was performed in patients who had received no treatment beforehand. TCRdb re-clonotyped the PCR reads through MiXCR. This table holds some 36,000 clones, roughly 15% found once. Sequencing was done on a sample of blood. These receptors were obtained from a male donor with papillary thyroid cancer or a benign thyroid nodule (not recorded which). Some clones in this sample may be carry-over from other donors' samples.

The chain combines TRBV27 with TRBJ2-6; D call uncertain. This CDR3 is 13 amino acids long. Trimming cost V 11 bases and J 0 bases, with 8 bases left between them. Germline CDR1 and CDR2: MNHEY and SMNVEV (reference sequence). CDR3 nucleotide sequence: TGTGCCGCCCGGTCCTCTGGGGCCAACGTCCTGACTTTC. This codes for CAARSSGANVLTF.

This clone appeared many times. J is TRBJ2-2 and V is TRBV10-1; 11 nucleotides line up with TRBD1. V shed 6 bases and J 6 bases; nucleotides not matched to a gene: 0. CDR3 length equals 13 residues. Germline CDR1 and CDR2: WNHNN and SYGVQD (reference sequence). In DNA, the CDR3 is TGCGCCAGCAGGGGACAGGGGGCCGGGGAGCTGTTTTTT. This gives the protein CASRGQGAGELFF.

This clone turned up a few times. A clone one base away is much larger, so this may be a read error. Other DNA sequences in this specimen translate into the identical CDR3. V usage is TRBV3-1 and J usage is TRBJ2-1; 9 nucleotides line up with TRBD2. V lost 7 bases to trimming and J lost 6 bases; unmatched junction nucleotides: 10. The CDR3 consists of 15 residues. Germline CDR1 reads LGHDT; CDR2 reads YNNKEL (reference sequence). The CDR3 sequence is CASIGAGGAPNEQFF. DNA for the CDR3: TGTGCCAGCATTGGAGCGGGGGGTGCGCCCAATGAGCAGTTCTTC.

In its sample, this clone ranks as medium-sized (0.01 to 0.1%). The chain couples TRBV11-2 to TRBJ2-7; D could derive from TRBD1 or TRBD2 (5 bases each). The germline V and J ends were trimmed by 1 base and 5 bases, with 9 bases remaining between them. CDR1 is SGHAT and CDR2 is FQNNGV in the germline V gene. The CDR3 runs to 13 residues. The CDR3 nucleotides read TGTGCCAGCAGCTTAGCAGGGACCAACGAGCAGTACTTC. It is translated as CASSLAGTNEQYF.

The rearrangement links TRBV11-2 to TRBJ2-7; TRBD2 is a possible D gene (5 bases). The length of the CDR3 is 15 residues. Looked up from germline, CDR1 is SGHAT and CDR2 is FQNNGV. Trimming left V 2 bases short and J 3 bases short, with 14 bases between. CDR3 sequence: CASSLYLSGNYEQYF. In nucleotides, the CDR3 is TGTGCCAGCAGCTTATATCTTTCGGGGAACTACGAGCAGTACTTC.

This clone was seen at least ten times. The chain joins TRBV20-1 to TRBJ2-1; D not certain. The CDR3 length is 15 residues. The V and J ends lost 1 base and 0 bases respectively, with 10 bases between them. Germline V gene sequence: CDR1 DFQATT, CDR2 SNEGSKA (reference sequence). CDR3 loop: CSARGRVYSYNEQFF. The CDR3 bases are TGCAGTGCTAGAGGAAGGGTTTACTCCTACAATGAGCAGTTCTTC.

The CDR3 region is CASSLVPGGVMGYTF. CDR3 DNA: TGTGCCAGCAGCTTAGTTCCCGGAGGCGTTATGGGCTACACCTTC. The V gene is TRBV7-8, the J gene TRBJ1-2; D call uncertain. Trimming left V 1 base short and J 8 bases short, with 17 bases between. Germline V CDR1 and CDR2: SGHVS, FQNEAQ. This CDR3 is 15 amino acids long.

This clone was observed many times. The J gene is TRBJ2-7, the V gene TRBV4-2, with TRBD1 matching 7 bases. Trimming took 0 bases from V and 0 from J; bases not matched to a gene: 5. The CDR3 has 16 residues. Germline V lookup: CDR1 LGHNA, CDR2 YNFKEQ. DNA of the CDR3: TGTGCCAGCAGCCAAGAGGGACGGGACAGCTCCTACGAGCAGTACTTC. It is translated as CASSQEGRDSSYEQYF.

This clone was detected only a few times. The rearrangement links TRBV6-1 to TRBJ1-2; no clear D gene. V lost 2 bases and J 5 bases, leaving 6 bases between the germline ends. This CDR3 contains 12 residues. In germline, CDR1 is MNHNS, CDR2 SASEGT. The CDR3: CASSEREYGYTF. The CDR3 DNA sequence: TGTGCCAGCAGTGAACGGGAATATGGCTACACCTTC.

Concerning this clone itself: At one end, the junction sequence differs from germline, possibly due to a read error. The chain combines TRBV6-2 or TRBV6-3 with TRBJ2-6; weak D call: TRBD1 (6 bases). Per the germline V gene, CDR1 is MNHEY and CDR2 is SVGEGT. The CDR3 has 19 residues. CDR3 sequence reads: CASRPNRVGASSGANVMTF. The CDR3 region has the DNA TGTGCCAGCAGGCCCAACAGGGTTGGGGCTAGCTCTGGGGCCAACGTCATGACTTTC.

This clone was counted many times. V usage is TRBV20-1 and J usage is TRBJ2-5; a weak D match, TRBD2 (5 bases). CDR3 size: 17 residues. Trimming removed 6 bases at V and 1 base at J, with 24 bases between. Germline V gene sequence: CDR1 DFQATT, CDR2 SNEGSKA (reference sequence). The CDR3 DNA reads TGCAGTGCCCCAGTAAAATCCCGACTCAGCGGCCAAGAGACCCAGTACTTC. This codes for CSAPVKSRLSGQETQYF.

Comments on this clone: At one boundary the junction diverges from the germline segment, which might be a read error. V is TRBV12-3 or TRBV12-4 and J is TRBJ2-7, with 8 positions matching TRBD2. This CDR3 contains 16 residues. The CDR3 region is CASILYGAGGYYEQYF. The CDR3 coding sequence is TGTGCCAGCATTTTATATGGCGCGGGGGGCTACTACGAGCAGTACTTC.

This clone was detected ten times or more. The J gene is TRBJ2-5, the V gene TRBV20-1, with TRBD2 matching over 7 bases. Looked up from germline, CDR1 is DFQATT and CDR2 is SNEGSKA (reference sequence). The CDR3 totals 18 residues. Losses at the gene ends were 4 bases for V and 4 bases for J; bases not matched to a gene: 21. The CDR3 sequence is CSAKPFWKRDRGVETQYF. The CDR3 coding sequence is TGCAGTGCTAAACCGTTTTGGAAGCGGGATCGGGGAGTAGAGACCCAGTACTTC.

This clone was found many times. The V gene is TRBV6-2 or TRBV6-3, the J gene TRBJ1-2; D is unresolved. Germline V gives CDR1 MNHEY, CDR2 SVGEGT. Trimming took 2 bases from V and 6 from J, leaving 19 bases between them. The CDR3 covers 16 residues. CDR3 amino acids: CASSYALPREENGYTF. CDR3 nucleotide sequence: TGTGCCAGCAGTTACGCATTACCGAGGGAGGAGAATGGCTACACCTTC.

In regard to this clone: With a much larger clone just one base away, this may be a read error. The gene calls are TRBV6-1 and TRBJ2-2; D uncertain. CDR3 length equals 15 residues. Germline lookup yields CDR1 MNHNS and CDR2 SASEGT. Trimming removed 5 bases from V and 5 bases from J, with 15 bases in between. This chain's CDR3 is CASSSPHCRTGELFF. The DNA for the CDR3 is TGTGCCAGCAGTAGCCCCCATTGTCGGACCGGGGAGCTGTTTTTT.

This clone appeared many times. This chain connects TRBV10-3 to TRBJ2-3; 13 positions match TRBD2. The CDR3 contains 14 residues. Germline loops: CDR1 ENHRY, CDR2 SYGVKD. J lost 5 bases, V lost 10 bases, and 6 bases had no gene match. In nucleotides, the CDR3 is TGTGCCAGCGGACTAGCGGGGGCCGGAGATACGCAGTATTTT. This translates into CASGLAGAGDTQYF.

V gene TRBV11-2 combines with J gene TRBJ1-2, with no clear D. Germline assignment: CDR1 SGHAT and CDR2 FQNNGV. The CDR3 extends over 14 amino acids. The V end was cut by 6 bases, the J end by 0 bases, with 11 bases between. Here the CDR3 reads CASRAAGANYGYTF. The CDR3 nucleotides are TGTGCCAGCAGGGCGGCAGGAGCTAACTATGGCTACACCTTC.

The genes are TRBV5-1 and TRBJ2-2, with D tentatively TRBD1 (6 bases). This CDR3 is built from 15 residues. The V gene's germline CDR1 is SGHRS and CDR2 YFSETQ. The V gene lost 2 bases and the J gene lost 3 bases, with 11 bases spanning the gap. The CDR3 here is CASSLQGSHTGELFF. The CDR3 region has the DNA TGCGCCAGCAGCTTACAGGGTTCTCACACCGGGGAGCTGTTTTTT.

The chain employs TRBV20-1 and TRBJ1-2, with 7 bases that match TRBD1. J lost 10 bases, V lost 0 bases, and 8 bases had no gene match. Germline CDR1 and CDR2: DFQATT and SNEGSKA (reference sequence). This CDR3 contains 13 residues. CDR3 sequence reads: CSARDGTALDYTF. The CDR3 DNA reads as TGCAGTGCTAGAGACGGGACAGCCCTTGACTACACCTTC.

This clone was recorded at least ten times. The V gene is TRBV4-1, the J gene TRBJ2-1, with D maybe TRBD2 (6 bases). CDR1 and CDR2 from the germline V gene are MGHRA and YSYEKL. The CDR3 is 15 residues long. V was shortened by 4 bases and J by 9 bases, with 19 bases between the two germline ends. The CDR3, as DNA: TGCGCCAGCAGCCCAGGACTATCTCCCATGGGTGAGCAGTTCTTC. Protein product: CASSPGLSPMGEQFF.

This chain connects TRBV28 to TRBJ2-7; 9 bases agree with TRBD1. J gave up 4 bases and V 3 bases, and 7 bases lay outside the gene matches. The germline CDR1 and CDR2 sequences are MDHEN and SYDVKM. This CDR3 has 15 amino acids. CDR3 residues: CASSFGDRAPYEQYF. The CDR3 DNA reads TGTGCCAGCAGTTTCGGGGACAGGGCCCCTTACGAGCAGTACTTC.

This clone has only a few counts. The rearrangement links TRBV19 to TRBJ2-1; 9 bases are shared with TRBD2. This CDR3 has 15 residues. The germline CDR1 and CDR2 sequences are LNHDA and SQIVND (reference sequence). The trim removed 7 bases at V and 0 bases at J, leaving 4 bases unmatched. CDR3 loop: CASMRGGVSYNEQFF. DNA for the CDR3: TGTGCCAGTATGCGGGGGGGCGTCTCCTACAATGAGCAGTTCTTC. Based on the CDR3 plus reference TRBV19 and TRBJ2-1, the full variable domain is DGGITQSPKYLFRKEGQNVTLSCEQNLNHDAMYWYRQDPGQGLRLIYYSQIVNDFQKGDIAEGYSVSREKKESFPLTVTSAQKNPTAFYLCASMRGGVSYNEQFFGPGTRLTVL.

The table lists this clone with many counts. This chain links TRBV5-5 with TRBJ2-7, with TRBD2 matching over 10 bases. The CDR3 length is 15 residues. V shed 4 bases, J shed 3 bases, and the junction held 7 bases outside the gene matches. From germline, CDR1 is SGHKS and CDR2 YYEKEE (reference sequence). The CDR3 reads CASSHLAGEYYEQYF. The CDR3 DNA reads TGTGCCAGCAGCCATCTAGCGGGAGAGTACTACGAGCAGTACTTC.

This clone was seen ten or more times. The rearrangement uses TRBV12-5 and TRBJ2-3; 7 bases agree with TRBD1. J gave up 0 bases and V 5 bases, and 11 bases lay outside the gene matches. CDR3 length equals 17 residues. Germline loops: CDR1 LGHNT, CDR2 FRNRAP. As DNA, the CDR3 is TGTGCTAGTGGTCAAATGACAGGGCACCCTAGCACAGATACGCAGTATTTT. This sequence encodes CASGQMTGHPSTDTQYF.

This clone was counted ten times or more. DNA for the CDR3: TGTGCCAGCAGCCCAGGGGTGCATGAGCAGTTCTTC. Its protein is CASSPGVHEQFF. V is TRBV12-3 or TRBV12-4 and J is TRBJ2-1, with a weak D call TRBD1 (6 bases). V was pared by 6 bases and J by 8 bases, with 11 bases between. The CDR3 is 12 amino acids.